The 16 T cell receptor beta chains given below trace back to one sample, sequenced in a study of T cell changes during pregnancy in multiple sclerosis. Profiled with immunoSEQ multiplex PCR; TCRdb holds only in-frame clones, not every one. The table lists roughly 85,000 clones, roughly 92% of them singletons, with approximately 2.5% in the top ten. Material: peripheral blood, obtained in the first trimester of pregnancy. The origin of the receptors is a female donor with multiple sclerosis, enrolled in a pregnancy study.

V and J are TRBV1 and TRBJ1-5; TRBD1 is taken as the D call from the table, unchecked against the DNA. TRBV1 is termed a pseudogene. This CDR3 has 16 amino acids. CDR3 loop: CTSSGAGQGLNQPQHF. The CDR3 DNA reads as TGCACCAGCAGCGGGGCGGGACAGGGGCTCAATCAGCCCCAGCATTTT.

The rearrangement joins TRBV4-2 to TRBJ2-5, with a weak D call TRBD1 (6 bases). Per germline, CDR1 LGHNA and CDR2 YNFKEQ. V was trimmed by 0 bases and J by 5 bases, leaving 10 bases between them. CDR3 size: 14 residues. The CDR3 sequence: CASSQESQGETQYF. CDR3 nucleotide sequence: TGTGCCAGCAGCCAAGAGTCCCAGGGGGAGACCCAGTACTTC.

The J gene is TRBJ2-1, the V gene TRBV10-2; 9 nucleotides line up with TRBD2. CDR1 and CDR2 from the germline V gene are WSHSY and SAAADI. V was pared by 2 bases and J by 3 bases, with 8 bases of the junction left unmatched. The CDR3 totals 17 residues. CDR3 sequence: CASSEQASGMLYNEQFF. The CDR3 nucleotides read TGCGCCAGCAGTGAGCAGGCTAGCGGGATGCTCTACAATGAGCAGTTCTTC.

This chain links TRBV7-6 with TRBJ2-2; 7 nucleotides line up with TRBD1. After removal of 0 bases from V and 6 bases from J, the junction contained 4 bases not matched to a gene. The CDR3 extends over 15 amino acids. Per germline, CDR1 SGHVS and CDR2 FNYEAQ. CDR3 amino acids: CASSLAQGSAGELFF. The CDR3 region has the DNA TGTGCCAGCAGCTTAGCACAGGGGAGCGCCGGGGAGCTGTTTTTT.

The V gene is TRBV7-8, the J gene TRBJ1-3; 9 positions agree with TRBD1. This CDR3 spans 15 amino acids. The V gene's germline CDR1 is SGHVS and CDR2 FQNEAQ. The ends lost 3 bases at V and 6 bases at J; junction bases unmatched: 6. The CDR3 sequence: CASSFGTGHENTIYF. CDR3 DNA sequence: TGTGCCAGCAGCTTCGGGACAGGGCATGAAAACACCATATATTTT.

J is TRBJ1-2 and V is TRBV28; D might be TRBD1 (5 bases). Germline V gene data show CDR1 as MDHEN and CDR2 as SYDVKM. V was cut by 6 bases and J by 0 bases, with 11 bases left in between. This CDR3 contains 14 residues. The chain's CDR3 is CASRPSQANYGYTF. The CDR3, as DNA: TGTGCCAGCAGGCCCTCACAGGCTAACTATGGCTACACCTTC.

The gene calls are TRBV5-1 and TRBJ2-5, with 8 bases fitting TRBD2. The CDR3 runs to 15 residues. Germline trimming cut 4 bases from V and 3 bases from J; bases unmatched to any gene: 8. The germline V gene encodes CDR1 SGHRS and CDR2 YFSETQ. The CDR3 region is CASSRVAGTEETQYF. The CDR3 DNA reads TGCGCCAGCAGCCGGGTAGCGGGGACCGAAGAGACCCAGTACTTC.

This chain connects TRBV11-2 to TRBJ2-7; D unresolved. V lost 2 bases and J lost 7, with 6 bases in between. The length of the CDR3 is 11 residues. CDR1 is SGHAT and CDR2 is FQNNGV in the germline V gene. CDR3 DNA sequence: TGTGCCAGCAGCTTACTAGTTGAGCAGTACTTC. It translates to CASSLLVEQYF.

This rearrangement joins TRBV28 to TRBJ2-7; 7 nucleotides match TRBD1. This CDR3 spans 15 amino acids. The trim removed 4 bases at V and 4 bases at J, leaving 10 bases unmatched. Germline V gene lookup returns CDR1 MDHEN and CDR2 SYDVKM. The CDR3 region has the DNA TGTGCCAGCAGTTCGAACAGGGGCTTCTTTTACGAGCAGTACTTC. Amino acid sequence: CASSSNRGFFYEQYF.

The chain combines TRBV7-9 with TRBJ2-1, with D tentatively TRBD2 (5 bases). Germline values: CDR1 SEHNR, CDR2 FQNEAQ (reference sequence). This CDR3 region has 15 residues. V shed 0 bases and J shed 0 bases, with 6 bases lying between them. CDR3 DNA sequence: TGTGCCAGCAGCTTAGCAGGGAGCTCCTACAATGAGCAGTTCTTC. Amino acids: CASSLAGSSYNEQFF.

The chain couples TRBV28 to TRBJ2-1; tentative D call: TRBD2 (5 bases). The CDR3 loop spans 14 amino acids. V was trimmed by 2 bases and J by 4 bases, leaving 9 bases between them. The germline CDR1 and CDR2 sequences are MDHEN and SYDVKM. The CDR3, as DNA: TGTGCCAGCAGTTTAAAGCGGAAGTACAATGAGCAGTTCTTC. Its translation: CASSLKRKYNEQFF.

The CDR3 DNA reads TGTGCCAGCAGTTTCCAGGCAGGGGGTTCGAATTCACCCCTCCACTTT. It translates to CASSFQAGGSNSPLHF. This chain joins TRBV28 and TRBJ1-6, with 7 bases that match TRBD1. The CDR3 has 16 amino acids. Germline-derived CDR1 and CDR2 are MDHEN and SYDVKM. The V gene end was trimmed by 3 bases and the J gene end by 7 bases; junction bases not matched to a gene: 9.

The CDR3 spells CASSEAWPGGFMNTEAFF. The CDR3 bases are TGTGCCAGCAGTGAAGCGTGGCCAGGGGGTTTTATGAACACTGAAGCTTTCTTT. The J gene is TRBJ1-1, the V gene TRBV6-1, with 7 bases aligning to TRBD1. The junction had 10 bases not matched to a gene; V was cut back by 0 bases and J by 0 bases. Germline V gene data show CDR1 as MNHNS and CDR2 as SASEGT. This CDR3 has 18 residues.

This chain joins TRBV6-1 and TRBJ2-7; tentative D call: TRBD2 (5 bases). With 2 bases removed from V and 4 bases from J, the gap between germline ends came to 6 bases. This CDR3 spans 12 amino acids. Germline values: CDR1 MNHNS, CDR2 SASEGT. The CDR3 reads CASSEREYEQYF. The DNA of the CDR3 is TGTGCCAGCAGTGAAAGGGAGTACGAGCAGTACTTC.

The V call is TRBV5-4, the J call TRBJ1-1, with a possible D match to TRBD1 (6 bases). This CDR3 is built from 13 residues. Trimming shortened V by 0 bases and J by 7 bases, and 10 bases separated the two germline ends. Germline CDR1 is SGHNT and CDR2 is YYREEE (reference sequence). In nucleotides, the CDR3 is TGTGCCAGCAGCTTGGCCCAGGGGCTTGAAGCTTTCTTT. Protein sequence: CASSLAQGLEAFF.

The chain is built from TRBV9 and TRBJ1-6; D gene unclear. CDR3 length: 14 amino acids. Looked up from germline, CDR1 is SGDLS and CDR2 is YYNGEE. V was pared by 1 base and J by 10 bases, with 12 bases between. The CDR3 loop is CASSVRPGKSPLHF. The CDR3 DNA sequence: TGTGCCAGCAGCGTACGGCCAGGTAAGTCACCCCTCCACTTT. Full variable domain (rest looked up from reference TRBV9 and TRBJ1-6): DSGVTQTPKHLITATGQRVTLRCSPRSGDLSVYWYQQSLDQGLQFLIQYYNGEERAKGNILERFSAQQFPDLHSELNLSSLELGDSALYFCASSVRPGKSPLHFGNGTRLTVT.